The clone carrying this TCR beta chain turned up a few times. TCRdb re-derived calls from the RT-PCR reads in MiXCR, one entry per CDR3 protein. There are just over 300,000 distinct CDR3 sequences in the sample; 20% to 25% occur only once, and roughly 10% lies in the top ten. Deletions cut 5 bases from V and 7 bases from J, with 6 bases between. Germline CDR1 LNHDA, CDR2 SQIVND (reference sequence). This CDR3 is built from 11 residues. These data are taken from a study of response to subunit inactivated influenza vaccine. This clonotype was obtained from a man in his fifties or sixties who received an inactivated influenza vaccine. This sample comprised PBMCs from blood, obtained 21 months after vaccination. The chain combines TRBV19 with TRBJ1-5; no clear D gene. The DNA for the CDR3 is TGTGCCAGTAGTCAGGACCAGCCCCAGCATTTT. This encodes CASSQDQPQHF.